This TCR beta chain was profiled in a study of CD8+CD57+ T cells in acquired aplastic anemia. Background on the study: Sorted CD4+ and CD8+ cells gave an average of 3.2 ug of DNA.

Whole-study results and caveats: Patients and controls shared 25 to 30 CD8+ CDR3 sequences, which appeared highly expressed in patients and within their immunodominant clones. The study found no significant CD8+ Simpson's diversity difference between patients and controls.

Germline CDR1 SNHLY, CDR2 FYNNEI. The length of the CDR3 is 13 residues. Trimming stripped 4 bases from V and 0 bases from J, with 6 bases between. This clonotype was detected ten times or more. Its specificity is not known. CDR3 and TCR beta VDJ profiling relied on genomic DNA as the template. Via MiXCR, TCRdb re-called the reads, giving one row per CDR3 protein. The repertoire holds 250,000 to 350,000 distinct CDR3 sequences, with 45% to 70% as singletons. The clonotype was recovered from a human donor with severe aplastic anemia or a healthy control (not recorded which). The V call is TRBV2, the J call TRBJ1-1, with a possible D match to TRBD1 (5 bases). The sample consisted of sorted CD4+, CD8+, or CD8+CD57+ T cells (not recorded which) from PBMCs. The CDR3 coding sequence is TGTGCCAGCAGTGGACAGCTGAACACTGAAGCTTTCTTT. Translated: CASSGQLNTEAFF. The full variable domain, rest sourced from reference TRBV2 and TRBJ1-1, is EPEVTQTPSHQVTQMGQEVILRCVPISNHLYFYWYRQILGQKVEFLVSFYNNEISEKSEIFDDQFSVERPDGSNFTLKIRSTKLEDSAMYFCASSGQLNTEAFFGQGTRLTVV.